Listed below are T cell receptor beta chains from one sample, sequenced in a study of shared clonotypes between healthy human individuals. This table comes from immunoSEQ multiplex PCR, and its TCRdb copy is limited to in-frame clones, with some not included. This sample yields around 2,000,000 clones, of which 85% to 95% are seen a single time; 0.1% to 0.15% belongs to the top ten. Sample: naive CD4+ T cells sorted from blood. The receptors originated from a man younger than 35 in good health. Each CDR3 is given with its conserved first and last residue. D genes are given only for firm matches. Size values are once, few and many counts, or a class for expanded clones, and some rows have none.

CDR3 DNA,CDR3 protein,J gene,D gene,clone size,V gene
TGTGCCTGGAGTGTAAGGGGCGTAAGGGGCCCCCGGCATCTCCAGCAGTACTTC,CAWSVRGVRGPRHLQQYF,TRBJ2-7,NA,NA,TRBV30
TGTGCCAGCAGCTTGTCGGGGAGCTCTGGAAACACCATATATTTT,CASSLSGSSGNTIYF,TRBJ1-3,NA,NA,TRBV6-5
TGTGCCAGCAGTTACGACGGATCTAACTATGGCTACACCTTC,CASSYDGSNYGYTF,TRBJ1-2,NA,NA,TRBV6-5
TGTGCCAGCAGTTTCGTCAAGGCGGGCACAGATACGCAGTATTTT,CASSFVKAGTDTQYF,TRBJ2-3,NA,once,TRBV28
TGTGCCAGCAGCTTACTCGCCTCAGGGTTGAACACTGAAGCTTTCTTT,CASSLLASGLNTEAFF,TRBJ1-1,NA,NA,TRBV11-2
TGTGCCAGCAGTAGACCAGTGACAGGGTTTAATCAGCCCCAGCATTTT,CASSRPVTGFNQPQHF,TRBJ1-5,TRBD1,NA,TRBV28
TGCGCCAGCAGCCCGGACGGAGATCAGCCCCAGCATTTT,CASSPDGDQPQHF,TRBJ1-5,NA,NA,TRBV5-1
TGTGCCAGCAGCCCGGGACTAGCGGGACTCGAGCAGTACTTC,CASSPGLAGLEQYF,TRBJ2-7,TRBD2,NA,TRBV5-4
TGCGCCAGCAGTGAGTCGAGGGAAAAACTGTTTTTT,CASSESREKLFF,TRBJ1-4,NA,NA,TRBV10-1
TGTGCCAGCAGGGGACGGGACTCGAACACCATATATTTT,CASRGRDSNTIYF,TRBJ1-3,NA,NA,TRBV7-2
TGTGCCAGCAGCTCCGGGACTAGCACCGTCCTAACCACAGATACGCAGTATTTT,CASSSGTSTVLTTDTQYF,TRBJ2-3,TRBD2,NA,TRBV11-2
TGTGCCTGGAGTGTAATCTTCGGGGAGCCCCAGCATTTT,CAWSVIFGEPQHF,TRBJ1-5,NA,NA,TRBV30
TGTGCCAGCAGTGTTGCCGGGCAAGCCAGTACCTACGAGCAGTACTTC,CASSVAGQASTYEQYF,TRBJ2-7,NA,NA,TRBV6-1
TGCGCCAGCAGCCCCGGGGAGGCCACTAATGAAAAACTGTTTTTT,CASSPGEATNEKLFF,TRBJ1-4,NA,once,TRBV5-1
TGTGCCAGCAGAGCCGACACCCTGGTGGATCAGCCCCAGCATTTT,CASRADTLVDQPQHF,TRBJ1-5,NA,NA,TRBV6-5
TGTGCCAGCGCCGGGACAGGGAACACTGAAGCTTTCTTT,CASAGTGNTEAFF,TRBJ1-1,TRBD1,NA,TRBV2
TGTGGCGGGGCTAGCGGGGCCTCGGGAACCGGGGAGCTGTTTTTT,CGGASGASGTGELFF,TRBJ2-2,TRBD2,NA,TRBV6-1
TGTGCCAGCGGTGTGGCTCCTTCCTACAATGAGCAGTTCTTC,CASGVAPSYNEQFF,TRBJ2-1,NA,NA,TRBV7-9
TGCGCCAGCAGCCCCGGGACAGGGGGAGTAGGGACTGAAGCTTTCTTT,CASSPGTGGVGTEAFF,TRBJ1-1,TRBD1,NA,TRBV5-1
TGTGCCAGCAGTGCGCTGGAGGGCTCCTACAATGAGCAGTTCTTC,CASSALEGSYNEQFF,TRBJ2-1,NA,NA,TRBV2
TGTGCCAGCAGTCGACTAGCGGGAGCCTCAGATACGCAGTATTTT,CASSRLAGASDTQYF,TRBJ2-3,TRBD2,once,TRBV6-5
TGTGCCAGCAGCTTAGGGGATAGCAATCAGCCCCAGCATTTT,CASSLGDSNQPQHF,TRBJ1-5,NA,few,TRBV7-9
TGTGCCAGCAGTCGACTAGCGGGGGCCTACGAGCAGTACTTC,CASSRLAGAYEQYF,TRBJ2-7,TRBD2,NA,TRBV6-1
TGTGCCAGCAGCTTAGAGGTATTTTCCTACGAGCAGTACTTC,CASSLEVFSYEQYF,TRBJ2-7,NA,NA,TRBV7-8
TGCGCCAGCAGCGTCGACAGGGATACGCAGTATTTT,CASSVDRDTQYF,TRBJ2-3,NA,NA,TRBV5-1
TGTGCCAGCTCACCAGGACTAGCGGGGATCAATGAGCAGTTCTTC,CASSPGLAGINEQFF,TRBJ2-1,TRBD2,once,TRBV18
TGTGCCAGCTCACCATCGACTAGCGGGTACGAGCAGTACTTC,CASSPSTSGYEQYF,TRBJ2-7,TRBD2,NA,TRBV18
TGTGCCAGCAGTGCCGGGACAGGGGGCTTTGGGGCCAACGTCCTGACTTTC,CASSAGTGGFGANVLTF,TRBJ2-6,TRBD1,NA,TRBV27
TGTGCCAGCAGCGTAGCCGGGAACTCAAATGAAAACACCATATATTTT,CASSVAGNSNENTIYF,TRBJ1-3,NA,once,TRBV9
TGTGCCTGGAGTCCCGTTAGCGGGAGGGTTGCGTTCTTC,CAWSPVSGRVAFF,TRBJ2-1,TRBD2,NA,TRBV30
TGTGCCAGCAGTTACGGGGCCACTGAAGCTTTCTTT,CASSYGATEAFF,TRBJ1-1,NA,NA,TRBV6-5
TGTGCCAGCAGCGTAGACCCAGCGGTTACGCAGTATTTT,CASSVDPAVTQYF,TRBJ2-3,NA,once,TRBV9
TGTGCCAGCAGCTTCGGCAGTGGGGCCAACGTCCTGACTTTC,CASSFGSGANVLTF,TRBJ2-6,NA,NA,TRBV7-2
TGCGCCAGCAGCCAAGTCGGCGGGGGGAACACTGAAGCTTTCTTT,CASSQVGGGNTEAFF,TRBJ1-1,NA,once,TRBV4-1
TGTGCCAGTAGTATGGGGCACAGGGATTTCTCTGGGGCCAACGTCCTGACTTTC,CASSMGHRDFSGANVLTF,TRBJ2-6,NA,NA,TRBV19
TGTGCCAGCAGTCCCAACGGGGTCTATGGCTACACCTTC,CASSPNGVYGYTF,TRBJ1-2,NA,NA,TRBV27
TGCGCCAGCAGCAGAGGAGGGGGCCTATCCTACGAGCAGTACTTC,CASSRGGGLSYEQYF,TRBJ2-7,NA,NA,TRBV5-1
TGTGCCAGCAGTCTTAACGGGGATCCGTGGGAAAAACTGTTTTTT,CASSLNGDPWEKLFF,TRBJ1-4,NA,NA,TRBV7-2
TGTGCCAGCAGTGAACAGGGGTTGAAGCGGGAGGGCCTCGGAGATACGCAGTATTTT,CASSEQGLKREGLGDTQYF,TRBJ2-3,TRBD2,NA,TRBV6-1
TGTGCCAGCGGGGGGGTGAGGGTGACGGAAAAACTGTTTTTT,CASGGVRVTEKLFF,TRBJ1-4,NA,NA,TRBV2
TGTGCCAGCAGCGTAGCGACTAGCGCGTACAATGAGCAGTTCTTC,CASSVATSAYNEQFF,TRBJ2-1,TRBD2,once,TRBV9